This T cell receptor beta chain was documented in a study of identical twins. CDR1 and CDR2 (germline): KGHSH, LQKENI. This CDR3 has 17 residues. The germline V and J ends were trimmed by 0 bases and 0 bases, with 14 bases remaining between them. This clonotype was seen a handful of times. In TCRdb, the 5' RACE reads were re-called with MiXCR into one record per CDR3 protein. The sample records approximately 700,000 distinct CDR3 sequences, 18% being singletons. These sequences were also reported in another study, on T cells expressing NK-cell markers.

This sequence was found in a woman aged 18-35 years in good health. The sequenced sample consisted of PBMCs. The chain recombines TRBV18 with TRBJ1-1, with D uncertain. The CDR3 spells CASSPPNSQTMNTEAFF. In DNA, the CDR3 is TGTGCCAGCTCACCACCCAATTCCCAGACTATGAACACTGAAGCTTTCTTT. The entire variable domain, with the rest obtained from reference TRBV18 and TRBJ1-1, is as follows: NAGVMQNPRHLVRRRGQEARLRCSPMKGHSHVYWYRQLPEEGLKFMVYLQKENIIDESGMPKERFSAEFPKEGPSILRIQQVVRGDSAAYFCASSPPNSQTMNTEAFFGQGTRLTVV.